This T cell receptor beta chain was recorded in a study of T cells in Graves' hyperthyroidism and ophthalmopathy. The study, taken as a whole, reports: Most thyroid clonotypes expanded above 0.001 were also detected in blood.

TCR beta CDR3 sequences were amplified from RNA transcripts. Initially, a first-round RT-PCR of the TCR CDR3 employed the HTBI primer set. TCRdb re-called the multiplex PCR reads with MiXCR, one entry per CDR3 protein. Altogether nearly 600,000 distinct CDR3 sequences are present, over 11% being singletons, with the ten largest covering under 7%. PBMCs stemmed from less than 13 ml fresh peripheral blood. This clonotype was recorded many times. Its antigen is not known. The TCR was taken from a woman under 40 with Graves' hyperthyroidism that later progressed to Graves' ophthalmopathy. Sequencing was carried out using blood.

The CDR3 region is CASSLDTEAFF. The CDR3, as DNA: TGTGCCAGCAGCTTGGACACTGAAGCTTTCTTT. The V gene is TRBV7-2, the J gene TRBJ1-1; D unclear. Germline lookup yields CDR1 SGHTA and CDR2 FQGNSA. V shed 3 bases and J shed 3 bases, with 2 bases lying between them. The CDR3 sequence is 11 residues long. The entire variable domain, with the rest obtained from reference TRBV7-2 and TRBJ1-1, is as follows: GAGVSQSPSNKVTEKGKDVELRCDPISGHTALYWYRQSLGQGLEFLIYFQGNSAPDKSGLPSDRFSAERTGGSVSTLTIQRTQQEDSAVYLCASSLDTEAFFGQGTRLTVV.